Following are 3 T cell receptor beta chains from one sample sequenced in a study of shared clonotypes between healthy human individuals. Assay used: immunoSEQ multiplex PCR; TCRdb lists only in-frame clones, some missing. Of about 180,000 clones listed, 85% to 95% are singletons. Sequenced: naive CD4+ T cells sorted from blood. This sample's subset: CD45RA+ positively selected. The receptors derive from a woman aged 25 to 39 in good health.

The rearrangement uses TRBV29-1 and TRBJ1-3; D is undetermined. There are 11 residues in the CDR3. V was shortened by 6 bases and J by 4 bases, with 7 bases between the two germline ends. Per the germline V gene, CDR1 is SQVTM and CDR2 is ANQGSEA. The CDR3 here is CSVAQGNTIYF. The CDR3 region has the DNA TGCAGCGTAGCACAGGGAAACACCATATATTTT.

The chain couples TRBV6-1 to TRBJ1-1; D is uncertain. V shed 6 bases and J shed 0 bases, with 14 bases lying between them. This CDR3 has 15 amino acids. Germline lookup yields CDR1 MNHNS and CDR2 SASEGT. The CDR3: CASRAGHLMNTEAFF. For the CDR3, the DNA is TGTGCCAGCAGGGCAGGCCACCTGATGAACACTGAAGCTTTCTTT.

The rearrangement joins TRBV5-6 to TRBJ2-7; possible D gene TRBD1, 6 bases. Trimming removed 2 bases at V and 6 bases at J, with 6 bases between. The CDR3 consists of 11 residues. Germline CDR1 SGHDT, CDR2 YYEEEE. Here the CDR3 reads CASSLGGEQYF. CDR3 bases: TGTGCCAGCAGCTTAGGGGGCGAGCAGTACTTC.